This TCR beta chain was documented in a study of T cell responses to AZD1222 COVID-19 vaccine. The assay was immunoSEQ multiplex PCR, and TCRdb's table has in-frame clones only and misses some. The profile shows roughly 100,000 clones, approximately 86% of them singletons. The V end was cut by 7 bases, the J end by 1 base, with 10 bases between. Germline-derived CDR1 and CDR2 are KGHSH and LQKENI. The CDR3 covers 13 residues. V gene TRBV18 combines with J gene TRBJ1-1; no definite D call. The sequences come from peripheral blood, collected 28 days after the second dose of the MenACWY control vaccine. The source of this sequence is an adult who received the MenACWY meningococcal vaccine as a control. The CDR3 loop reads CASLSWENTEAFF. CDR3 nucleotide sequence: TGTGCCAGCTTGTCGTGGGAGAACACTGAAGCTTTCTTT.